This T cell receptor (beta chain) was observed in a study of shared clonotypes between healthy human individuals. As concerns this clone: The antigen is unknown.

Regarding the study as a whole: Naive CD4 clonotypes were shared across several donors at about 5%. Generation probability values for non-shared clonotypes were lower than those for clonotypes shared by all four donors.

Per the study methods: Filtering was not the same, since immunoSEQ gave junction-only sequences without quality scores. Assay: immunoSEQ multiplex PCR; the TCRdb copy retains only in-frame clones and omits some. V and J calls and clone size come straight from that table; D and trimming were deduced from the DNA. Among millions of clones listed, roughly 95% were seen once. Per the germline V gene, CDR1 is MGHDK and CDR2 is SYGVNS. V was pared by 3 bases and J by 9 bases, with 15 bases between. The CDR3 has 13 residues. The sequence derives from a man younger than 30 in good health. The sample was naive CD4+ T cells sorted from blood. Subset specified: CD45RA+ positively selected. The chain carries TRBV25-1 and TRBJ2-7, with no clear D. The CDR3 is CASSDTSLGVQYF. Written as DNA, the CDR3 is TGTGCCAGCAGTGATACAAGCCTTGGGGTGCAGTACTTC.